This T cell receptor (beta chain) was identified in a study of T-cell reconstitution after alpha-beta-depleted transplantation in children. It was with unique molecular identifiers that the TCRbeta library was prepared. TCRdb processed the PCR reads anew with MiXCR; each CDR3 protein has one entry. The profile covers more than 400,000 distinct CDR3 sequences, with approximately 42% appearing a single time and roughly 27% taken by the ten largest. CDR1 and CDR2 (germline): MNHEY, SVGAGI. This CDR3 has 12 amino acids. V gave up 10 bases and J gave up 1 base, with 10 bases separating them. This sequence originates from a girl aged 2 to 10 with aplastic anemia, due to receive a stem cell transplant. This sequence joins TRBV6-5 and TRBJ2-5; a possible D gene is TRBD2 (5 bases). The specimen was PBMCs, collected before TCRalphabeta/CD19-depleted stem cell transplant. The CDR3 loop reads CATQDFQETQYF. CDR3 coding DNA: TGTGCCACGCAGGACTTCCAAGAGACCCAGTACTTC.